Presented here are 20 T cell receptor beta chains from one specimen sequenced in a study of blood T cells in healthy people across ages. For the second PCR, which ran for roughly 6 to 12 cycles, a sample-barcoded 5' primer and a J-beta primer mix were used. TCRdb passed the 5' RACE reads through MiXCR, listing each CDR3 protein once. The sample carries approximately 830,000 distinct CDR3 sequences, around 62% recorded once. The sample taken for sequencing was blood. The receptors stem from a man younger than 45 in good health.

The chain joins TRBV5-6 to TRBJ1-2, with D unclear. Per the germline V gene, CDR1 is SGHDT and CDR2 is YYEEEE. CDR3 size: 15 residues. Trimming stripped 2 bases from V and 0 bases from J, with 11 bases between. The chain's CDR3 is CASSFITAANYGYTF. The CDR3 DNA reads TGTGCCAGCAGCTTTATAACAGCAGCTAACTATGGCTACACCTTC.

The CDR3 DNA follows: TGCAGTGCTAGAGAATTTGAGCGGGGCACCACAGATACGCAGTATTTT. Encoded protein: CSAREFERGTTDTQYF. The chain couples TRBV20-1 to TRBJ2-3; 7 positions match TRBD2. V lost 0 bases and J lost 2; bases outside the gene matches: 8. This CDR3 contains 16 residues. Germline assignment: CDR1 DFQATT and CDR2 SNEGSKA (reference sequence).

The chain couples TRBV6-1 to TRBJ2-3; 8 bases agree with TRBD1. Germline lookup yields CDR1 MNHNS and CDR2 SASEGT. The CDR3 has 14 residues. Losses at the gene ends were 4 bases for V and 4 bases for J; bases not matched to a gene: 4. The CDR3 sequence is CASSGVQGADTQYF. In nucleotides, the CDR3 is TGTGCCAGCAGTGGAGTACAGGGGGCAGATACGCAGTATTTT.

This clonotype appeared a few times. This chain uses TRBV5-1 with TRBJ2-7, with D possibly TRBD1 on 6 matching bases. The CDR3 extends over 14 amino acids. Between the trimmed V and J ends, which lost 4 bases and 1 base, there was a span of 12 bases. Germline loops: CDR1 SGHRS, CDR2 YFSETQ. The CDR3 protein is CASSRDTRSYEQYF. CDR3 DNA sequence: TGCGCCAGCAGCCGGGACACCCGATCCTACGAGCAGTACTTC.

This chain connects TRBV7-2 to TRBJ2-3; D may match TRBD1 or TRBD2 (6 bases each). Trimming cost V 9 bases and J 3 bases, with 13 bases left between them. Germline CDR1 reads SGHTA; CDR2 reads FQGNSA. The CDR3 has 13 residues. The CDR3 bases are TGTGCCAGTTTAATAGGGGGGACAGATACGCAGTATTTT. This gives the protein CASLIGGTDTQYF.

The sample holds many counts of this clonotype. The rearrangement joins TRBV29-1 to TRBJ2-5; 9 bases are a match to TRBD1. Germline V lookup: CDR1 SQVTM, CDR2 ANQGSEA. The CDR3 extends over 14 amino acids. The junction had 5 bases not matched to a gene; V was cut back by 4 bases and J by 2 bases. CDR3 loop: CSVGRGQGQETQYF. Here the CDR3 DNA reads TGCAGCGTTGGGAGAGGACAGGGGCAAGAGACCCAGTACTTC.

The V and J genes are TRBV6-5 and TRBJ2-7, with D possibly being TRBD2 (7 bases). Germline CDR1 is MNHEY and CDR2 is SVGAGI. This CDR3 contains 14 residues. Deletions cut 3 bases from V and 5 bases from J, with 14 bases between. The CDR3 nucleotides read TGTGCCAGCAGTTATAGGAGGGGGGGGCACGAGCAGTACTTC. Its translation: CASSYRRGGHEQYF.

This chain connects TRBV5-5 to TRBJ1-1; TRBD1 matches at 8 bases. The CDR3 length is 13 residues. Per the germline V gene, CDR1 is SGHKS and CDR2 is YYEKEE (reference sequence). Unmatched junction bases numbered 4, after V lost 5 bases and J lost 4 bases. The CDR3 sequence is CASRIDRGTEAFF. CDR3 coding DNA: TGTGCCAGCAGAATCGACAGGGGCACTGAAGCTTTCTTT.

The chain uses TRBV20-1 and TRBJ1-1, with D hard to call. CDR3 length equals 13 residues. V dropped 3 bases and J dropped 5 bases, with 13 bases sitting between them. Per germline, CDR1 DFQATT and CDR2 SNEGSKA (reference sequence). DNA for the CDR3: TGCAGTGCTAGTAATGGACTTCCGACTGAAGCTTTCTTT. This translates into CSASNGLPTEAFF.

V is TRBV14 and J is TRBJ2-3, with 7 bases that match TRBD1. This CDR3 spans 14 amino acids. Germline V gene lookup returns CDR1 SGHDN and CDR2 FVKESK. J gave up 9 bases and V 4 bases, and 10 bases lay outside the gene matches. The CDR3 loop is CASSRQPGQPTQYF. The DNA of the CDR3 is TGTGCCAGCAGCCGCCAACCGGGACAGCCAACGCAGTATTTT. The variable domain in full, completed from reference TRBV14 and TRBJ2-3, reads EAGVTQFPSHSVIEKGQTVTLRCDPISGHDNLYWYRRVMGKEIKFLLHFVKESKQDESGMPNNRFLAERTGGTYSTLKVQPAELEDSGVYFCASSRQPGQPTQYFGPGTRLTVL.

The chain has TRBV2 and TRBJ1-5, with a tentative D call TRBD1 (6 bases). The CDR3 contains 15 residues. CDR1 is SNHLY and CDR2 is FYNNEI in the germline V gene. Deletions cut 6 bases from V and 4 bases from J, with 16 bases between. The CDR3 DNA sequence: TGTGCCAGCAGCCCTGACAGGATATTAAATCAGCCCCAGCATTTT. This sequence encodes CASSPDRILNQPQHF.

This chain links TRBV4-3 with TRBJ2-3, with a weak D call TRBD2 (5 bases). CDR1 is LGHNA and CDR2 is YSLEER in the germline V gene. This CDR3 has 15 amino acids. With 1 base removed from V and 4 bases from J, the gap between germline ends came to 12 bases. The CDR3 region has the DNA TGCGCCAGCAGCCAAGGCGAGGGTGCGGCAGATACGCAGTATTTT. Translated: CASSQGEGAADTQYF.

The V and J genes are TRBV2 and TRBJ2-3; D may match TRBD1 or TRBD2 (6 bases each). Germline CDR1 reads SNHLY; CDR2 reads FYNNEI. The CDR3 consists of 16 residues. Trimming took off 1 base at V and 0 bases at J, with 11 bases between the two ends. The CDR3 DNA reads as TGTGCCAGCAGTGAAGTAGGGGGGACTAGCACAGATACGCAGTATTTT. Amino acid sequence: CASSEVGGTSTDTQYF.

This chain links TRBV9 with TRBJ2-5; no firm D call. V lost 3 bases to trimming and J lost 11 bases, with 20 bases between them. Germline CDR1 SGDLS, CDR2 YYNGEE. The CDR3 totals 14 residues. The CDR3 region is CASSAMDLGNEQYF. For the CDR3, the DNA is TGTGCCAGCAGCGCCATGGATCTGGGCAATGAGCAGTACTTC.

The gene calls are TRBV7-3 and TRBJ1-1, with no clear D. Germline-derived CDR1 and CDR2 are SGHTA and FQGTGA. V lost 0 bases to trimming and J lost 1 base, with 6 bases between them. The CDR3 runs to 14 residues. This CDR3 reads CASSLTRENTEAFF. The CDR3 nucleotides are TGTGCCAGCAGCTTAACTCGGGAGAACACTGAAGCTTTCTTT.

The J gene is TRBJ2-3, the V gene TRBV9; 8 bases line up with TRBD2. The CDR3 is 15 residues long. Trimming removed 0 bases from V and 3 bases from J; junction bases left unmatched: 3. Per the germline V gene, CDR1 is SGDLS and CDR2 is YYNGEE. CDR3 nucleotides: TGTGCCAGCAGCGTAGCGGGGGGGCGAACAGATACGCAGTATTTT. Translated: CASSVAGGRTDTQYF.

The V gene is TRBV20-1, the J gene TRBJ1-6, with D possibly being TRBD1 (5 bases). Germline CDR1 DFQATT, CDR2 SNEGSKA (reference sequence). With 3 bases removed from V and 4 bases from J, the gap between germline ends came to 13 bases. CDR3 length equals 15 residues. CDR3 bases: TGCAGTGCTAGTGCCTCCCAGGGATATAATTCACCCCTCCACTTT. This codes for CSASASQGYNSPLHF.

The rearrangement uses TRBV12-3 or TRBV12-4 and TRBJ2-7; 7 bases are shared with TRBD1. The CDR3 has 13 residues. Germline trimming cut 9 bases from V and 0 bases from J; bases unmatched to any gene: 5. The CDR3 loop reads CASRQGNSYEQYF. CDR3 DNA sequence: TGTGCCAGTAGACAGGGAAACTCCTACGAGCAGTACTTC.

This chain links TRBV20-1 with TRBJ2-7; D ambiguous. Trimming cost V 6 bases and J 0 bases, with 12 bases left between them. The CDR3 covers 13 residues. Germline-derived CDR1 and CDR2 are DFQATT and SNEGSKA (reference sequence). The CDR3 bases are TGCAGTGCCGAAGCTAGTGACTCCTACGAGCAGTACTTC. It codes for CSAEASDSYEQYF.

The rearrangement links TRBV28 to TRBJ1-1; D is undetermined. The V gene lost 6 bases and the J gene lost 11 bases, with 22 bases spanning the gap. The CDR3 has 14 amino acids. Germline-derived CDR1 and CDR2 are MDHEN and SYDVKM. For the CDR3, the DNA is TGTGCCAGCAGCCCGCAATTGAGGGCTACGGGGGCTTTCTTT. The encoded protein is CASSPQLRATGAFF.